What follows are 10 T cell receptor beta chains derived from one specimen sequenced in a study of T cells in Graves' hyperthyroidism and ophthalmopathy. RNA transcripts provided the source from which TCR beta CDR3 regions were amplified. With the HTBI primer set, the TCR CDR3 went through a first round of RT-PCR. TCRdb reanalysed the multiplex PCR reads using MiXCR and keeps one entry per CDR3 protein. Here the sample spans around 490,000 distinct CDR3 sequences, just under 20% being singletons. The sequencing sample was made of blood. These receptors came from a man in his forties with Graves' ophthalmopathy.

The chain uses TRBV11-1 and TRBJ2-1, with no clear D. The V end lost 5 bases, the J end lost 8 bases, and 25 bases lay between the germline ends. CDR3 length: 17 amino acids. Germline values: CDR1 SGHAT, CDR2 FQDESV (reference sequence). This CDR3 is CASSQSGPTFAHDEQFF. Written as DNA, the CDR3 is TGTGCCAGCAGCCAATCCGGTCCCACTTTCGCCCACGATGAGCAGTTCTTC.

CDR3 amino acids: CASSRDRGRESNQPQHF. The CDR3 bases are TGTGCCAGCTCACGAGACAGGGGGCGAGAGAGCAATCAGCCCCAGCATTTT. The chain couples TRBV18 to TRBJ1-5; 10 positions match TRBD1. V dropped 4 bases and J dropped 1; count of bases not matched to a gene: 7. The CDR3 totals 17 residues. CDR1 and CDR2 from the germline V gene are KGHSH and LQKENI.

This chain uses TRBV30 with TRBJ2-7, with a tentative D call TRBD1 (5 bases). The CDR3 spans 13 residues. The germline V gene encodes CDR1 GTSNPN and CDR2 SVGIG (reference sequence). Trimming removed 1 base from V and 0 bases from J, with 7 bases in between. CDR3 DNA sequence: TGTGCCTGGAGTGGGGGCAACTCCTACGAGCAGTACTTC. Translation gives CAWSGGNSYEQYF.

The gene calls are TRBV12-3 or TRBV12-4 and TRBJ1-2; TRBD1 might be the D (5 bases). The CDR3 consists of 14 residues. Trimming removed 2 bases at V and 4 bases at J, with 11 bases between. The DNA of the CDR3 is TGTGCCAGCAGTTTAAAGACAGAAGCCTATGGCTACACCTTC. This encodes CASSLKTEAYGYTF.

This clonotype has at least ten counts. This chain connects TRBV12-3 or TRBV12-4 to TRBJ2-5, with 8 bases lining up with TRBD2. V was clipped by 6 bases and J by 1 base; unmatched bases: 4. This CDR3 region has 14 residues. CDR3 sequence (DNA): TGTGCCAGCAGACCGGGGGGGGTCCAAGAGACCCAGTACTTC. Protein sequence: CASRPGGVQETQYF.

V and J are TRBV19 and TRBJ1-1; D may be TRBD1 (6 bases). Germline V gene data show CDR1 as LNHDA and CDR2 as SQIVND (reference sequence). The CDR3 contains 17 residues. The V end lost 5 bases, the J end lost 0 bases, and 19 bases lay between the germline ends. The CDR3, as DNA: TGTGCCAGTAGTCCAATCAGGGGCGGAAATATGAACACTGAAGCTTTCTTT. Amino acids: CASSPIRGGNMNTEAFF.

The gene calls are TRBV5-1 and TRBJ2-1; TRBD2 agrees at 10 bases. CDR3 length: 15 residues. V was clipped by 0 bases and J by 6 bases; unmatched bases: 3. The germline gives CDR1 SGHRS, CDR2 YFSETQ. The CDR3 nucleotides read TGCGCCAGCAGCTTGGCCCCTAGCGGGAGCAATGAGCAGTTCTTC. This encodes CASSLAPSGSNEQFF.

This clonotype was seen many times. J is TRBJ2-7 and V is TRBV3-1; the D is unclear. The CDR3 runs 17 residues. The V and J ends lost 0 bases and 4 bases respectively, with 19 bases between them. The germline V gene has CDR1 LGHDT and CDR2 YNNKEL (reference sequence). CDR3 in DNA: TGTGCCAGCAGCCAAGATCTCCCGAATGTGAGCCCTTACGAGCAGTACTTC. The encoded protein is CASSQDLPNVSPYEQYF.

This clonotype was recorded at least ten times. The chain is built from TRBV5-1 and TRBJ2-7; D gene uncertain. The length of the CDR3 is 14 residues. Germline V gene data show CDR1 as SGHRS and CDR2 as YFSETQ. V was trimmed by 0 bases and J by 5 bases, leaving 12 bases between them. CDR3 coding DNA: TGCGCCAGCAGCTTGGGGCAACCGACGGACGAGCAGTACTTC. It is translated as CASSLGQPTDEQYF.

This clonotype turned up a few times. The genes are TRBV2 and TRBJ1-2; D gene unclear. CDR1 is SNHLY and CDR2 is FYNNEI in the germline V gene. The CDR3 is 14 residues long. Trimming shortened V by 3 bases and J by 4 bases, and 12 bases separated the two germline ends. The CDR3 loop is CASSEEGYLYGYTF. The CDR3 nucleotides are TGTGCCAGCAGTGAGGAGGGATACCTCTATGGCTACACCTTC.